Described below is a single T cell receptor (beta chain) sequence and its context. Only a few counts were recorded for this clonotype. There is no known antigen for this receptor. No base quality values were provided; no much bigger clone lies one nucleotide off. CDR1 and CDR2, per the germline V gene, are KGHSH and LQKENI. The V and J ends are trimmed by 3 bases and 0 bases, leaving 11 bases between them. Spanning cysteine to phenylalanine, the CDR3 consists of 15 amino acids. Only the CDR3 DNA is retained, 45 bases long and in frame from the first base. This specimen belongs to a study of T cells in Graves' hyperthyroidism and ophthalmopathy (dated by TCRdb to between 2019 and 2020). Turning to the overall study: Peripheral blood was sampled at the time of initial diagnosis, prior to any treatment. Thyroid tissue and blood T-cell repertoires from six Graves' hyperthyroidism patients were also compared in the study. Once sampling was done, hyperthyroidism patients were given methimazole at a starting dose of 30 mg daily, whereas ophthalmopathy patients were given high-dose intravenous methylprednisolone. The paper reports TCR Vbeta CDR3 sequencing of fewer than 150 peripheral blood samples: 40 or so ophthalmopathy, 70 to 85 hyperthyroidism and around 17 progressor patients. Prospective prediction of ophthalmopathy was tested in an independent validation cohort of approximately 19 hyperthyroidism patients and some 17 patients who later progressed to ophthalmopathy. A discovery cohort of about a hundred patients, 43 with Graves' ophthalmopathy and approximately 55 with stable Graves' hyperthyroidism, was used to find distinguishing TCR V-J signatures. For training and testing, the roughly 97 patients in the discovery cohort were randomly divided in a 7:3 ratio. The full study reports these points: Most expanded thyroid clonotypes (frequency above 0.001) were also detected in blood, suggesting blood repertoires may reflect thyroid immune responses. In validation, the model predicted progression to ophthalmopathy with approximately 71% sensitivity and around 72% specificity, a median of 6.5 months before onset. No statistical method was used to set the sample size in advance, and investigators knew the group allocation. In cross-validation, a model built on a 13 V-J signature told ophthalmopathy apart from stable hyperthyroidism with approximately 90% sensitivity and about 81% specificity, and in testing the same model reached 80%/75%.

Stable Graves' hyperthyroidism was defined as the absence of progression to ophthalmopathy over 18 months of follow-up. Hyperthyroidism patients were aged 18 to 65 years and newly diagnosed, with disease duration of less than 2 months. Patients with uncontrolled infections, other autoimmune diseases, pregnancy or lactation were excluded. Diagnoses relied on clinical symptoms, serum thyroxine and TRAb, thyroid ultrasound and orbital computed tomography. PBMCs were separated from roughly 10 ml of fresh peripheral blood using Ficoll-Paque density gradient centrifugation. Trizol reagent was used to extract total RNA, and RNA quality was then checked on an Agilent 2100 Bioanalyzer. The TCR beta CDR3 regions were amplified from the RNA transcripts. The first round of RT-PCR for the TCR CDR3 was performed with the HTBI primer set and the Qiagen OneStep RT-PCR kit. Libraries were constructed in a second round of multiplex PCR, after which size selection and purification were performed. Libraries were sequenced paired-end with 100 bp reads on an Illumina HiSeq2000. As for the authors' bioinformatics: SOAPnuke was used to process the raw data, with reads discarded if the reads contained adapters or uncalled bases, had a mean Phred below 15, or lacked an exact constant-primer or identifier match. COPE v1.2.5 was used to merge high-quality paired reads, and clonotypes were defined as unique nucleotide sequences. MiTCR v1.1 was used to align the clonotypes against IMGT TRBV, TRBD and TRBJ reference segments. Only V-J combinations with frequency above 0.0001, covering roughly 99% of repertoires, were analysed. The TCS score was defined as F50 (clonal expansion) divided by E x V (chaos), with BLOSUM62-based TCRdist calculated between CDR3 peptides within each V-J. Welch's t-statistics and random forest reduced approximately 520 V-J features to 13, which were used in a naive Bayes classifier (R e1071). In-frame beta chains were kept once TCRdb had trimmed the public reads at Q25 with fastp and called clones with MiXCR. Records with the same CDR3 protein are collapsed into one entry carrying the most frequent genes and DNA. V and J calls and clone size were set by TCRdb, not the authors. The sample table contains approximately 520,000 distinct CDR3 sequences; only one count was recorded for about a fifth of them. In total, the top ten clones hold less than 30% of the sample.

The sample consisted of blood. This sequence was found in a man in his late teens or twenties with Graves' hyperthyroidism. The rearranged chain carries TRBV18 and TRBJ1-1; TRBD1 might be the D gene, on 6 matching bases. CDR3 protein: CASSPSDRLNTEAFF. The nucleotides read TGTGCCAGCTCACCTTCTGACAGGTTGAACACTGAAGCTTTCTTT.